The sample holds one count of the clone carrying this T cell receptor beta chain. What it recognizes is unknown. The data were taken from a study of cytomegalovirus exposure and HLA in healthy donors. Study results and limitations: According to reports, the classifier identified cytomegalovirus status with high specificity and sensitivity. The study recorded 160 or so TCR beta chains that were cytomegalovirus-associated.

In the PCR, 60 Vbeta and 13 Jbeta primers were used. Libraries were prepared by immunoSEQ multiplex PCR; TCRdb keeps only in-frame clonotypes and omits some of them. The sample consists of 150,000 or so clones, 65% to 80% of them appearing once. Germline CDR1 reads SGHRS; CDR2 reads YFSETQ. The CDR3 is 17 residues long. J gave up 0 bases and V 4 bases, and 11 bases lay outside the gene matches. The TCR sequence derives from a female donor in good health and CMV-seronegative. The specimen sequenced was PBMCs. J is TRBJ2-7 and V is TRBV5-1; 9 bases match TRBD1. CDR3 bases: TGCGCCAGCAGCCTCCCGGGACAGGGACTGCCCTCCTACGAGCAGTACTTC. Translation: CASSLPGQGLPSYEQYF.